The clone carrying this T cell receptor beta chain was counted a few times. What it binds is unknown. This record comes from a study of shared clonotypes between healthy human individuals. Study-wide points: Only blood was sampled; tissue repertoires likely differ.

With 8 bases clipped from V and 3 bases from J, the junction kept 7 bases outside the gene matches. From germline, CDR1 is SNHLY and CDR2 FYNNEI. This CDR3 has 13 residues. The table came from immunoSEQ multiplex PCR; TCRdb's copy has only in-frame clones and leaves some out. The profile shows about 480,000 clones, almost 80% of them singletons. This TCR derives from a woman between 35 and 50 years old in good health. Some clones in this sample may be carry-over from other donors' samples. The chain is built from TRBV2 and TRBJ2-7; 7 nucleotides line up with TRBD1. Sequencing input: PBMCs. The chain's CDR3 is CASSRDSHYEQYF. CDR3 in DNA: TGTGCCAGCTCCCGGGACAGCCACTACGAGCAGTACTTC.